The 15 T cell receptor beta chains in this list originate from one sample, sequenced in a study of CD8+CD57+ T cells in acquired aplastic anemia. Genomic DNA templated the TCR beta VDJ and CDR3 profiling. Each CDR3 protein is one row after TCRdb ran MiXCR on the reads. The data show some 150,000 distinct CDR3 sequences, with 71% seen just once and about 50% held by the top ten. Only patients with CD8+CD57+ cell expansion on flow cytometry were chosen for sequencing. Sequencing used sorted CD4+, CD8+, or CD8+CD57+ T cells (not recorded which) from PBMCs. Receptors were obtained from a human donor with aplastic anemia.

The J gene is TRBJ2-1, the V gene TRBV9; no clear D gene. Trimming stripped 6 bases from V and 6 bases from J, with 10 bases between. CDR1 is SGDLS and CDR2 is YYNGEE in the germline V gene. This CDR3 has 12 amino acids. CDR3 loop: CASIHHVNEQFF. CDR3 DNA sequence: TGTGCCAGCATACACCACGTCAATGAGCAGTTCTTC.

This chain connects TRBV24-1 to TRBJ2-1; D remains ambiguous. Trimming took off 5 bases at V and 7 bases at J, with 14 bases between the two ends. Germline CDR1 KGHDR, CDR2 SFDVKD. This CDR3 has 14 residues. The CDR3 spells CATSGTAMRNEQFF. The CDR3 nucleotides are TGTGCCACCAGTGGTACGGCGATGAGGAATGAGCAGTTCTTC.

This clonotype was observed a few times. The rearrangement joins TRBV5-4 to TRBJ2-5; D is tentatively TRBD1 or TRBD2 (5 bases each). V was pared by 0 bases and J by 3 bases, with 15 bases between. The CDR3 is made up of 16 amino acids. The germline CDR1 and CDR2 sequences are SGHNT and YYREEE (reference sequence). CDR3 coding DNA: TGTGCCAGCAGCTTGGCCGGGGCCATGGTGGAAGAGACCCAGTACTTC. Translation: CASSLAGAMVEETQYF. Full variable domain (remainder filled in from reference TRBV5-4 and TRBJ2-5): ETGVTQSPTHLIKTRGQQVTLRCSSQSGHNTVSWYQQALGQGPQFIFQYYREEENGRGNFPPRFSGLQFPNYSSELNVNALELDDSALYLCASSLAGAMVEETQYFGPGTRLLVL.

The chain links TRBV2 to TRBJ1-2, with a tentative D call TRBD1 (6 bases). The V end lost 4 bases, the J end lost 5 bases, and 11 bases lay between the germline ends. The CDR3 is 13 residues long. The germline V gene encodes CDR1 SNHLY and CDR2 FYNNEI. The CDR3 here is CASSAGQKYGYTF. The CDR3 DNA reads as TGTGCCAGCAGTGCCGGACAGAAGTATGGCTACACCTTC.

Turning to this clonotype: One end of the junction varies from germline; a read error may be responsible. The V and J genes are TRBV5-1 and TRBJ2-7, with D perhaps given as TRBD1 or TRBD2 (5 bases each). Germline CDR1 and CDR2: SGHRS and YFSETQ. CDR3 length equals 12 residues. CDR3 nucleotide sequence: TGTGCCAGCAGCTTAAGAGGGGAAGAGCAGTACTTC. It specifies CASSLRGEEQYF. The whole variable domain, filled in from reference TRBV5-1 and TRBJ2-7, reads KAGVTQTPRYLIKTRGQQVTLSCSPISGHRSVSWYQQTPGQGLQFLFEYFSETQRNKGNFPGRFSGRQFSNSRSEMNVSTLELGDSALYLCASSLRGEEQYFGPGTRLTVT.

The CDR3 nucleotides read TGTGCCAGCAGCTTTGCCAGGGGGTACGAGCAGTACTTC. Its translation is CASSFARGYEQYF. The chain links TRBV11-1 to TRBJ2-7, with 7 bases lining up with TRBD1. The V segment lost 3 bases and the J segment 4 bases; nucleotides outside the gene matches: 3. CDR3 length: 13 residues. Germline CDR1 reads SGHAT; CDR2 reads FQDESV (reference sequence). The whole variable domain, filled in from reference TRBV11-1 and TRBJ2-7, reads EAEVAQSPRYKITEKSQAVAFWCDPISGHATLYWYRQILGQGPELLVQFQDESVVDDSQLPKDRFSAERLKGVDSTLKIQPAELGDSAMYLCASSFARGYEQYFGPGTRLTVT.

This chain connects TRBV9 to TRBJ1-2; unclear D gene. Germline V gene lookup returns CDR1 SGDLS and CDR2 YYNGEE. The CDR3 extends over 14 amino acids. The V end was cut by 4 bases, the J end by 9 bases, with 19 bases between. CDR3: CASSSTDRLGSYTF. CDR3 DNA: TGTGCCAGCAGCTCAACAGACCGCCTGGGGAGCTACACCTTC.

The rearrangement joins TRBV7-9 to TRBJ2-7; D remains ambiguous. Trimming left V 1 base short and J 2 bases short, with 9 bases between. The CDR3 totals 14 residues. The germline V gene has CDR1 SEHNR and CDR2 FQNEAQ (reference sequence). The CDR3 region is CASSLEHGAYEQYF. For the CDR3, the DNA is TGTGCCAGCAGCTTAGAGCACGGCGCCTACGAGCAGTACTTC.

The chain has TRBV2 and TRBJ2-7; D is possibly TRBD2 (7 bases). The germline CDR1 and CDR2 sequences are SNHLY and FYNNEI. The CDR3 runs 14 residues. The V end was cut by 4 bases, the J end by 7 bases, with 17 bases between. This chain's CDR3 is CASSVSGHGGEQYF. CDR3 nucleotide sequence: TGTGCCAGCAGTGTCTCGGGACACGGGGGGGAGCAGTACTTC.

V gene TRBV29-1 combines with J gene TRBJ2-1; D remains ambiguous. CDR1 and CDR2 (germline): SQVTM, ANQGSEA. The CDR3 loop spans 13 amino acids. The V gene lost 0 bases and the J gene lost 3 bases, with 6 bases spanning the gap. CDR3 sequence: CSVEEHNYNEQFF. The CDR3 DNA reads as TGCAGCGTTGAAGAGCATAACTACAATGAGCAGTTCTTC.

The chain links TRBV5-6 to TRBJ2-7, with TRBD1 as a possible D gene (5 bases). The V end was cut by 0 bases, the J end by 0 bases, with 7 bases between. The CDR3 runs to 14 residues. Germline CDR1 SGHDT, CDR2 YYEEEE. The CDR3 here is CASSLGQRSYEQYF. The CDR3 nucleotides read TGTGCCAGCAGCTTGGGACAGCGCTCCTACGAGCAGTACTTC.

The chain uses TRBV27 and TRBJ2-1, with 10 bases aligning to TRBD2. In germline, CDR1 is MNHEY, CDR2 SMNVEV (reference sequence). The ends lost 1 base at V and 9 bases at J; junction bases unmatched: 6. This CDR3 contains 15 residues. CDR3 nucleotides: TGTGCCAGCAGTTTATTAGCGGGAGGCCCAGGTGAGCAGTTCTTC. Residues: CASSLLAGGPGEQFF.

V and J are TRBV20-1 and TRBJ1-1; D is ambiguous. V lost 1 base, J lost 1 base, and 10 bases lay in between. The CDR3 length is 14 residues. Germline V gene lookup returns CDR1 DFQATT and CDR2 SNEGSKA (reference sequence). The CDR3 region is CSARVPAGNTEAFF. CDR3 in DNA: TGCAGTGCTAGAGTTCCAGCGGGGAACACTGAAGCTTTCTTT.

This chain links TRBV9 with TRBJ2-7; 9 bases map to TRBD1. Trimming at V came to 3 bases and at J to 3 bases, leaving 4 bases not matched to a gene. Germline assignment: CDR1 SGDLS and CDR2 YYNGEE. The CDR3 is made up of 14 amino acids. CDR3 sequence (DNA): TGTGCCAGCAGCGCCACGACAGGGGGCTACGAGCAGTACTTC. Translation: CASSATTGGYEQYF. Full variable domain (outside the CDR3, taken from reference TRBV9 and TRBJ2-7): DSGVTQTPKHLITATGQRVTLRCSPRSGDLSVYWYQQSLDQGLQFLIQYYNGEERAKGNILERFSAQQFPDLHSELNLSSLELGDSALYFCASSATTGGYEQYFGPGTRLTVT.

This clonotype was counted many times. The chain joins TRBV27 to TRBJ1-2, with D unresolved. V was trimmed by 2 bases and J by 8 bases, leaving 12 bases between them. The CDR3 totals 13 residues. CDR1 and CDR2 (germline): MNHEY, SMNVEV (reference sequence). The DNA of the CDR3 is TGTGCCAGCAGTTTAGGAGGAGTGGACGGCTACACCTTC. Translation: CASSLGGVDGYTF.